The 24 T cell receptor beta chains presented below share a single source sample, sequenced in a study of T cell changes during pregnancy in multiple sclerosis. Libraries were prepared by immunoSEQ multiplex PCR; TCRdb keeps only in-frame clonotypes and omits some of them. The repertoire holds under 50,000 clones, about 87% seen once, with over 0.55% in the top ten. The sequences come from CD4+ T cells from peripheral blood mononuclear cells, collected before pregnancy. The receptor source for this set is a female donor with multiple sclerosis, enrolled in a pregnancy study.

This chain uses TRBV7-8 with TRBJ2-5, with 8 nucleotides matching TRBD1. V lost 5 bases and J lost 2; bases outside the gene matches: 7. Germline CDR1 is SGHVS and CDR2 is FQNEAQ. The CDR3 totals 15 residues. The CDR3 region is CASSQTRTGQETQYF. The CDR3 region has the DNA TGTGCCAGCAGCCAAACCCGGACAGGGCAAGAGACCCAGTACTTC.

V is TRBV29-1 and J is TRBJ1-3; D ambiguous. Trimming stripped 7 bases from V and 7 bases from J, with 17 bases between. The germline CDR1 and CDR2 sequences are SQVTM and ANQGSEA. This CDR3 contains 13 residues. CDR3 bases: TGCAGCGCGGCCCGGGGAATTGGGAACACCATATATTTT. It yields the protein CSAARGIGNTIYF.

The chain links TRBV2 to TRBJ1-1; 8 bases are a match to TRBD1. The trim removed 3 bases at V and 3 bases at J, leaving 6 bases unmatched. In germline, CDR1 is SNHLY, CDR2 FYNNEI. This CDR3 has 15 amino acids. The CDR3 bases are TGTGCCAGCAGTGACCAGACAGGGGTGGACACTGAAGCTTTCTTT. The encoded protein is CASSDQTGVDTEAFF. Full variable domain (remainder filled in from reference TRBV2 and TRBJ1-1): EPEVTQTPSHQVTQMGQEVILRCVPISNHLYFYWYRQILGQKVEFLVSFYNNEISEKSEIFDDQFSVERPDGSNFTLKIRSTKLEDSAMYFCASSDQTGVDTEAFFGQGTRLTVV.

This chain uses TRBV7-3 with TRBJ1-1; maybe TRBD1 (5 bases). In germline, CDR1 is SGHTA, CDR2 FQGTGA. V dropped 6 bases and J dropped 1 base, with 9 bases sitting between them. The CDR3 loop spans 13 amino acids. The CDR3 bases are TGTGCCAGCAGGCAAGGGGCGAACACTGAAGCTTTCTTT. Its translation: CASRQGANTEAFF.

The chain has TRBV6-1 and TRBJ1-2; 8 bases agree with TRBD1. Trimming at V came to 3 bases and at J to 4 bases, leaving 4 bases not matched to a gene. The CDR3 contains 14 residues. Germline V gene lookup returns CDR1 MNHNS and CDR2 SASEGT. The chain's CDR3 is CASSDPGQGYGYTF. The CDR3 nucleotides are TGTGCCAGCAGTGACCCAGGACAGGGCTATGGCTACACCTTC.

Written as DNA, the CDR3 is TGCGCCAGCAGCGAAGTTAGTCCCGGAGAGACCCAGTACTTC. Its protein product is CASSEVSPGETQYF. The chain employs TRBV5-1 and TRBJ2-5; D is uncertain. Germline-derived CDR1 and CDR2 are SGHRS and YFSETQ. Trimming took 4 bases from V and 4 from J, leaving 14 bases between them. The CDR3 totals 14 residues.

CDR3 nucleotide sequence: TGTGCCAGCAGCGGCCGGGGCACAGATACGCAGTATTTT. As protein: CASSGRGTDTQYF. The chain joins TRBV6-6 to TRBJ2-3, with D unresolved. CDR1 MNHNY and CDR2 SVGAGI come from the germline V gene (reference sequence). Between the trimmed V and J ends, which lost 6 bases and 1 base, there was a span of 8 bases. The length of the CDR3 is 13 residues.

In its sample, this clone was seen a few times. The chain joins TRBV7-9 to TRBJ1-2; TRBD1 matches 7 bases. This CDR3 region has 13 residues. Per the germline V gene, CDR1 is SEHNR and CDR2 is FQNEAQ (reference sequence). Losses at the gene ends were 4 bases for V and 3 bases for J; bases not matched to a gene: 2. The CDR3 DNA is TGTGCCAGCAGCTGGACAGGCGACTATGGCTACACCTTC. Its translation: CASSWTGDYGYTF.

The V and J genes are TRBV6-5 and TRBJ1-1, with TRBD1 matching 7 bases. The trim removed 8 bases at V and 3 bases at J, leaving 9 bases unmatched. The CDR3 runs to 14 residues. In germline, CDR1 is MNHEY, CDR2 SVGAGI. DNA of the CDR3: TGTGCCAGCCTAATGACAGGGCGCCACACTGAAGCTTTCTTT. Protein sequence: CASLMTGRHTEAFF.

V is TRBV18 and J is TRBJ2-7; a weak D match, TRBD1 (5 bases). V gave up 2 bases and J gave up 2 bases, with 19 bases separating them. CDR1 is KGHSH, CDR2 LQKENI, per germline. CDR3 length: 17 residues. CDR3 loop: CASSPVPQGPLTYEQYF. CDR3 DNA sequence: TGTGCCAGCTCACCAGTCCCCCAGGGTCCGTTAACCTACGAGCAGTACTTC.

This clone turned up a few times. The DNA of the CDR3 is TGCGCCAGCAGGCGGGACACTGAAGCTTTCTTT. Its protein is CASRRDTEAFF. The rearrangement links TRBV4-1 to TRBJ1-1; no firm D call. There are 11 residues in the CDR3. Germline loops: CDR1 MGHRA, CDR2 YSYEKL. The V and J ends lost 6 bases and 3 bases respectively, with 5 bases between them.

This chain joins TRBV27 and TRBJ2-7, with D possibly matching TRBD2 (6 bases). Trimming stripped 5 bases from V and 4 bases from J, with 15 bases between. CDR1 and CDR2 (germline): MNHEY, SMNVEV (reference sequence). The length of the CDR3 is 14 residues. This CDR3 reads CASSLTRDSYEQYF. CDR3 sequence (DNA): TGTGCCAGCAGTCTGACTCGGGACTCTTACGAGCAGTACTTC.

The chain links TRBV29-1 to TRBJ1-1; TRBD1 matches at 9 bases. The CDR3 consists of 13 residues. CDR1 is SQVTM and CDR2 is ANQGSEA in the germline V gene. V trimming: 4 bases; J trimming: 5 bases; junction bases outside the gene matches: 5. CDR3 nucleotide sequence: TGCAGCGTTGGAGGCGGGACAGGGACTGAAGCTTTCTTT. Encoded protein: CSVGGGTGTEAFF.

The chain couples TRBV6-5 to TRBJ2-2; a weak D match, TRBD2 (6 bases). V shed 0 bases and J shed 4 bases, with 12 bases lying between them. This CDR3 contains 16 residues. Germline-derived CDR1 and CDR2 are MNHEY and SVGAGI. This CDR3 reads CASSYSVQGGTGELFF. CDR3 DNA sequence: TGTGCCAGCAGTTACTCGGTCCAGGGAGGCACCGGGGAGCTGTTTTTT.

The chain joins TRBV7-6 to TRBJ1-5; D is undetermined. The CDR3 covers 16 residues. V was cut by 3 bases and J by 0 bases, with 12 bases left in between. The germline gives CDR1 SGHVS, CDR2 FNYEAQ. In nucleotides, the CDR3 is TGTGCCAGCAGCTTTGATCTGGACTTTAGCAATCAGCCCCAGCATTTT. Protein: CASSFDLDFSNQPQHF.

This sequence joins TRBV9 and TRBJ2-2; D is uncertain. This CDR3 has 14 residues. The germline V gene encodes CDR1 SGDLS and CDR2 YYNGEE. V was trimmed by 1 base and J by 1 base, leaving 5 bases between them. The CDR3 DNA is TGTGCCAGCAGCGTATCCGGGAACACCGGGGAGCTGTTTTTT. It translates to CASSVSGNTGELFF.

This clone was seen only a few times. The chain carries TRBV6-1 and TRBJ1-2; the match to TRBD1 covers 7 bases. This CDR3 is 15 amino acids long. CDR1 and CDR2 from the germline V gene are MNHNS and SASEGT. Losses at the gene ends were 6 bases for V and 8 bases for J; bases not matched to a gene: 15. The CDR3 DNA reads TGTGCCAGCAGGAGGGAATCACAGGGGCCCTCAGGCTACACCTTC. Amino acid sequence: CASRRESQGPSGYTF.

The rearrangement joins TRBV19 to TRBJ1-5; tentative D call: TRBD1 (5 bases). V was pared by 6 bases and J by 0 bases, with 18 bases between. The germline V gene encodes CDR1 LNHDA and CDR2 SQIVND (reference sequence). The CDR3 has 17 amino acids. CDR3 in amino acids: CASRFGAGQYSNQPQHF. CDR3 in DNA: TGTGCCAGTAGGTTTGGGGCGGGGCAGTATAGCAATCAGCCCCAGCATTTT.

This clone was observed a few times. The V call is TRBV2, the J call TRBJ1-2; D is ambiguous. This CDR3 has 13 amino acids. Germline-derived CDR1 and CDR2 are SNHLY and FYNNEI. The germline V and J ends were trimmed by 4 bases and 4 bases, with 10 bases remaining between them. CDR3 in amino acids: CASSVGSLYGYTF. The CDR3 nucleotides read TGTGCCAGCAGTGTGGGCAGCCTCTATGGCTACACCTTC.

This sequence joins TRBV29-1 and TRBJ2-1; 8 bases are a match to TRBD1. Germline lookup yields CDR1 SQVTM and CDR2 ANQGSEA. The CDR3 extends over 14 amino acids. J was trimmed by 3 bases and V by 8 bases; bases with no gene match: 9. The CDR3: CSTPTGAGYNEQFF. CDR3 sequence (DNA): TGCAGCACCCCGACAGGGGCCGGCTACAATGAGCAGTTCTTC.

The V call is TRBV7-9, the J call TRBJ2-3, with TRBD2 matching over 8 bases. Trimming removed 8 bases from V and 2 bases from J; junction bases left unmatched: 12. Germline CDR1 SEHNR, CDR2 FQNEAQ (reference sequence). The CDR3 is made up of 16 amino acids. CDR3: CASAQMQRGNTDTQYF. The CDR3 DNA is TGTGCCAGCGCACAAATGCAGCGGGGGAACACAGATACGCAGTATTTT.

For the CDR3, the DNA is TGTGCCAGCAGCCCAGCGGCGGGGGCCTATGGCTACACCTTC. It is translated as CASSPAAGAYGYTF. This sequence joins TRBV27 and TRBJ1-2; perhaps TRBD1 as D (6 bases). Looked up from germline, CDR1 is MNHEY and CDR2 is SMNVEV (reference sequence). The CDR3 extends over 14 amino acids. Trimming cost V 6 bases and J 4 bases, with 15 bases left between them.

The chain links TRBV7-2 to TRBJ2-1; possible D gene TRBD2, 6 bases. This CDR3 contains 15 residues. The V gene's germline CDR1 is SGHTA and CDR2 FQGNSA. V was shortened by 2 bases and J by 4 bases, with 12 bases between the two germline ends. In nucleotides, the CDR3 is TGTGCCAGCAGCTTATCCGGGGGAGCATACAATGAGCAGTTCTTC. It specifies CASSLSGGAYNEQFF. Full variable domain (rest looked up from reference TRBV7-2 and TRBJ2-1): GAGVSQSPSNKVTEKGKDVELRCDPISGHTALYWYRQSLGQGLEFLIYFQGNSAPDKSGLPSDRFSAERTGGSVSTLTIQRTQQEDSAVYLCASSLSGGAYNEQFFGPGTRLTVL.

A single count supports this clone. The V call is TRBV5-1, the J call TRBJ2-1; possibly TRBD2 for D (6 bases). This CDR3 is 13 amino acids long. Trimming pared 4 bases from V and 5 bases from J, leaving 10 bases between. Germline CDR1 is SGHRS and CDR2 is YFSETQ. This chain's CDR3 is CASSPRLDNEQFF. The CDR3 coding sequence is TGCGCCAGCAGCCCACGACTAGACAATGAGCAGTTCTTC.